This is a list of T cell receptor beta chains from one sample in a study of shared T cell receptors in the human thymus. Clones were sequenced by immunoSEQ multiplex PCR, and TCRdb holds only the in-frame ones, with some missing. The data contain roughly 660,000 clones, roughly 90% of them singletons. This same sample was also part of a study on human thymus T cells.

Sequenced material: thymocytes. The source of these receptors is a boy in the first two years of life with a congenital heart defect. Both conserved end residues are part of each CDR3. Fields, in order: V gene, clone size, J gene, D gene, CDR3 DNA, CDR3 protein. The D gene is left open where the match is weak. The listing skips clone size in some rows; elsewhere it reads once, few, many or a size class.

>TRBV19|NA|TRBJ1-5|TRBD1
TGTGCCAGTAGGGACAGGGGGGGGGAAAATCAGCCCCAGCATTTT
CASRDRGGENQPQHF
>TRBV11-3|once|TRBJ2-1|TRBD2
TGTGCCAGCAGCTTAGAACTAGCGGGGAGGGATGAGCAGTTCTTC
CASSLELAGRDEQFF
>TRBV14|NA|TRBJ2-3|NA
TGTGCCAGCAGCCAATGTGGTGCGGGACGAGATACGCAGTATTTT
CASSQCGAGRDTQYF
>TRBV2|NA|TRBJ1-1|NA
TGTGCCAGCAGGGCAGGGATTTCGAACACTGAAGCTTTCTTT
CASRAGISNTEAFF
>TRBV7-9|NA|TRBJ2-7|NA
TGTGCCAGCAGCTTTATCCCCTTTTCAGGCAATTACGAGCAGTACTTC
CASSFIPFSGNYEQYF
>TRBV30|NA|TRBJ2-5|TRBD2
TGTGCCTGGAGTGTACCCAGCGGGACGGCAGAGACCCAGTACTTC
CAWSVPSGTAETQYF
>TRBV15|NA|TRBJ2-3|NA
TGTGCCACCAGCAGAGGAGGGCGTCAGGGCACAGATACGCAGTATTTT
CATSRGGRQGTDTQYF
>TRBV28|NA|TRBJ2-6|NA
TGTGCCAGCAGTCCGTCGGACAGTAGTCACTCTGGGGCCAACGTCCTGACTTTC
CASSPSDSSHSGANVLTF
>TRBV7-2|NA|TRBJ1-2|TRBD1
TGTGCCAGCAGCTTAACCGTTCCGGGACAGGGAGGAGGCTACACCTTC
CASSLTVPGQGGGYTF
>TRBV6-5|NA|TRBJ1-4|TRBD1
TGTGCCAGCAGGCGACAGGGGGCGGGCGAAAAACTGTTTTTT
CASRRQGAGEKLFF
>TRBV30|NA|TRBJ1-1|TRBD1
TGTGCCTGGAGTCGGACAGGTAACACTGAAGCTTTCTTT
CAWSRTGNTEAFF
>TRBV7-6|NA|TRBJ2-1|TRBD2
TGTGCCAGCAGCAAGAAGGACAGTCCGGAGGGGCGAGCGGGAGTGTCCTACAATGAGCAGTTCTTC
CASSKKDSPEGRAGVSYNEQFF
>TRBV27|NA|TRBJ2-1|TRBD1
TGTGCCAGCAGTTCCTGGACAGGGACGTACAATGAGCAGTTCTTC
CASSSWTGTYNEQFF
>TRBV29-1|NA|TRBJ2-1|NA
TGCAGCGTTATAACGGGAGAGTCGAGTGAGCAGTTCTTC
CSVITGESSEQFF
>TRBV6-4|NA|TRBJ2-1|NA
TGTGCCAGCAGTGACTCGAACCGCGGCTTCTCAAATGAGCAGTTCTTC
CASSDSNRGFSNEQFF
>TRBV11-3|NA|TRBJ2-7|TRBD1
TGTGCCAGCGGGACAGGGAACGAGCAGTACTTC
CASGTGNEQYF
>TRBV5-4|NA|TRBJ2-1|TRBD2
TGTGCCAGCAGATCCGTAGCGGGAGTGGTAGGTGAGCAGTTCTTC
CASRSVAGVVGEQFF
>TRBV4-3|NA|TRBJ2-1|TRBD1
TGCGCCAGCAGCCAAGAACCTTCGCGGGACAGGGTCCTGGGGGAGCAGTTCTTC
CASSQEPSRDRVLGEQFF
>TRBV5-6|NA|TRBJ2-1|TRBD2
TGTGCCAGCAGTGCCGCACTAGCGGGATTCAATGAGCAGTTCTTC
CASSAALAGFNEQFF
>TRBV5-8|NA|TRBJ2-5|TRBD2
TGTGCCAGCAGCTTGGGAGCCACTAGCGGGCCCCAAGAGACCCAGTACTTC
CASSLGATSGPQETQYF
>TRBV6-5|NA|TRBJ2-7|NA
TGTGCCAGCAGTTCACAGGGTTACTACGAGCAGTACTTC
CASSSQGYYEQYF
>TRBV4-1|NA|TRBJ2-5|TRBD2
TGCGCCAGCAGCCAGGGACTAGCGGGAGAGACCCAGTACTTC
CASSQGLAGETQYF
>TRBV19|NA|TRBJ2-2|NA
TGTGCCAGCCCCCGGGATAGCGGCCCGAACACCGGGGAGCTGTTTTTT
CASPRDSGPNTGELFF
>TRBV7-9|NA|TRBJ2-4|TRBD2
TGTGCCAGCAGCTTAGTTTCGGGAGCGGGAGGTCTCATTCAGTACTTC
CASSLVSGAGGLIQYF
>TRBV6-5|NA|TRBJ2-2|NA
TGTGCCAGTAATGCCCCTGGGAGGACCGGGGAGCTGTTTTTT
CASNAPGRTGELFF
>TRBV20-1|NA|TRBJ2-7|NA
TGCAGTGCTAGAAGACAGCGCGAGCAGTACTTC
CSARRQREQYF
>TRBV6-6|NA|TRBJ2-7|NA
TGTGCCAGCAGTTACTTCCCAGGGATCGCTTACGAGCAGTACTTC
CASSYFPGIAYEQYF
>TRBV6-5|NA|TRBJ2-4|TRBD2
TGTGCCAGCAGTCCCGGACTAGAGAGAAACATTCAGTACTTC
CASSPGLERNIQYF
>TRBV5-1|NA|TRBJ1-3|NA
TGCGCCAGCAGTTTAGGGGTAAGCTCTGGAAACACCATATATTTT
CASSLGVSSGNTIYF
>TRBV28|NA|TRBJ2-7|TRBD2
TGTGCCAGCAGTTTGGGGACTAGCCCCACTACCCCCTACGAGCAGTACTTC
CASSLGTSPTTPYEQYF
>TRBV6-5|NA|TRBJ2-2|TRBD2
TGTGCCAGCAGTTCTCATAGCGGGAGAGGCGGGGAGCTGTTTTTT
CASSSHSGRGGELFF
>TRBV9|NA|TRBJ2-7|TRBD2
TGTGCCAGCAGCCCTCGGGGGGGAGCTTATCCTTCCTACGAGCAGTACTTC
CASSPRGGAYPSYEQYF
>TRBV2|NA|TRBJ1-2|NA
TGTGCCAGCAGCCAGGGACAAGGGAACTATGGCTACACCTTC
CASSQGQGNYGYTF
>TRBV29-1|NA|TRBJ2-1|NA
TGCAGCGTCCTGGGGGGTGAGCAGTTCTTC
CSVLGGEQFF
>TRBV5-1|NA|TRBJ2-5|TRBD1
TGCGCCAGCAGCGCACGGACAGGGGGCTGGCTAGGCGAGACCCAGTACTTC
CASSARTGGWLGETQYF
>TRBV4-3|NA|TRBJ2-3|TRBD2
TGCGCCAGCAGCAAAGCCCCAGCGGGAGGGAGTACGCAGTATTTT
CASSKAPAGGSTQYF
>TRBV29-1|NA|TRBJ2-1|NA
TGCAGCGTTGAGACTCAAAGCTCCTACAATGAGCAGTTCTTC
CSVETQSSYNEQFF
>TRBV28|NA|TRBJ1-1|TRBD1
TGTGCCAGCAGTTGGACAGGGGGTATCACTGAAGCTTTCTTT
CASSWTGGITEAFF
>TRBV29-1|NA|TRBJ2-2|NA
TGCAGCGTTGTCTCAGACAAACAAAACACCGGGGAGCTGTTTTTT
CSVVSDKQNTGELFF
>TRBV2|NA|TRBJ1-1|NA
TGTGCCAGCAGCGCCGAGGCGGGAGTGAACACTGAAGCTTTCTTT
CASSAEAGVNTEAFF
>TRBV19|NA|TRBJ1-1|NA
TGTGCCAGTAGACAAAGTCGCACTGAAGCTTTCTTT
CASRQSRTEAFF
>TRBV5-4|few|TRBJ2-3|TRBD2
TGTGCCAGCAGCGAATGGACCCTAGCGGCTAGCACAGATACGCAGTATTTT
CASSEWTLAASTDTQYF
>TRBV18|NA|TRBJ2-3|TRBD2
TGTGCCAGCTCACTTGGGACTAGCGGGAGGAGGAGTTATAGAACAGATACGCAGTATTTT
CASSLGTSGRRSYRTDTQYF
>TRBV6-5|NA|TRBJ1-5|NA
TGTGCCAGCAGGAGTAAGACAGGAATCAATCAGCCCCAGCATTTT
CASRSKTGINQPQHF